This TCR beta chain came from a study of shared clonotypes between healthy human individuals. Turning to the study itself: Plates per donor: three CD4 naive, three CD4 memory, two CD8 naive, one CD8 memory.

From germline, CDR1 is SNHLY and CDR2 FYNNEI. Trimming took 1 base from V and 2 from J, leaving 6 bases between them. The CDR3 consists of 14 residues. Approximately 200 ng DNA, about 28,000 T cell genomes, went into each sorted-subset replicate PCR. Method: immunoSEQ multiplex PCR; TCRdb's copy keeps in-frame clones and lacks some. Of 980,000 or so clones in the sample, more than 75% were seen once. Overall study findings and caveats: The sampled material consisted only of blood, and tissue repertoires are likely to differ. Generation probabilities were higher for clonotypes shared across all four sorted-subset donors than for unshared ones.

With regard to this clone: What it binds is unknown.

This receptor was taken from a man between 18 and 29 years old in good health. The material sequenced was memory CD4+ T cells sorted from blood. Stated subset: CD45RA-negative fraction. J is TRBJ1-5 and V is TRBV2; D is unclear. In nucleotides, the CDR3 is TGTGCCAGCAGTGAAGGCACGGGCAATCAGCCCCAGCATTTT. Protein product: CASSEGTGNQPQHF.